This is a list of T cell receptor beta chains from one sample in a study of blood T cell repertoires in COVID-19. The data were produced by immunoSEQ multiplex PCR, yet TCRdb's version contains in-frame clones alone and is incomplete. Among 100,000 to 150,000 clones listed, about 87% were seen once. Sequencing used peripheral blood. These receptors were taken from a middle-aged man with acute or convalescent COVID-19. Each CDR3 is given with its conserved first and last residue. Fields, in order: CDR3 protein, V gene.

CASSEARQGANSPLHF | TRBV6-1
CAWSVKGLYGYTF | TRBV30
CASSLRIGTGNQPQHF | TRBV5-5
CASSQDVPGAQHF | TRBV4-2
CASSQDRGRQETQYF | TRBV3-1/TRBV3-2
CASSRLAGVNNEQFF | TRBV5-1
CASSSRPRQDPNLPQHF | TRBV5-5
CASNPGQTYNEQFF | TRBV25-1
CASSLIPSGGFNEQFF | TRBV5-1
CASRPRDRGNNQPQHF | TRBV19
CATAGTAIEAFF | TRBV19
CASSLPRQGGNGYTF | TRBV5-4
CASSYGQGRQPQHF | TRBV6-6
CASSQAPGQGGSRSNYGYTF | TRBV3-1/TRBV3-2
CSVSWSYGGELFF | TRBV29-1
CASSLGQVLTEAFF | TRBV7-2
CASSPGDRGLTDTQYF | TRBV5-4
CSVEDRGSGSRYF | TRBV29-1
CASRRFGGRWQNTEAFF | TRBV10-3
CASGLPSGRQAFF | TRBV12-5
CASSVGGPTDTQYF | TRBV9
CASKPGQGSAGELFF | TRBV5-4
CASSQGRGRVAFF | TRBV3-1/TRBV3-2
CAISRGMDQPQHF | TRBV10-3
CATTSGQGTTGELFF | TRBV24-1
CASTPRADRRYGYTF | TRBV19
CASSSQGMNTEAFF | TRBV7-9
CASSQASGAGNTEAFF | TRBV4-1
CASTREVDGYTF | TRBV7-9
CASSYQGRSSYEQYF | TRBV6-2/TRBV6-3
CASSIETGLMNTEAFF | TRBV19
CASRREANYGYTF | TRBV19
CASRDRGRSETQYF | TRBV19
CASRPTRDRVAEQYF | TRBV6-5
CASSLDGRQGYTF | TRBV5-4